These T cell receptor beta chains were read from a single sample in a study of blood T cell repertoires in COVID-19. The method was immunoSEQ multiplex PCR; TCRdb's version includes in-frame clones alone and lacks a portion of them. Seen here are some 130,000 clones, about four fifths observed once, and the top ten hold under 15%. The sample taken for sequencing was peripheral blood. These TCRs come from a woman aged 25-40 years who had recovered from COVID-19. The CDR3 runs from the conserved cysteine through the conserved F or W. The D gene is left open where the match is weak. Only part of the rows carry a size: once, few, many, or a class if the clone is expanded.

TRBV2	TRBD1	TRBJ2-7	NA	CASSDETGPYEQYF	TGTGCCAGCAGTGATGAGACAGGGCCCTACGAGCAGTACTTC
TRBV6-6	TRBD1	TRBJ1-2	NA	CASSRTGGGGYTF	TGTGCCAGCAGCCGGACAGGGGGGGGTGGCTACACCTTC
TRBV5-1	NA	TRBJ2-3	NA	CASSANSDTQYF	TGCGCCAGCAGTGCGAACTCGGATACGCAGTATTTT
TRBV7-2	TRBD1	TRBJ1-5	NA	CASSSTGGSQPQHF	TGTGCCAGCAGCTCTACAGGGGGTAGTCAGCCCCAGCATTTT
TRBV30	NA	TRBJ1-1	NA	CAWRGWGMNTEAFF	TGTGCCTGGAGGGGATGGGGCATGAACACTGAAGCTTTCTTT
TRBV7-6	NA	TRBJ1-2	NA	CASRPNTAAGYTF	TGTGCCAGCAGGCCGAACACAGCAGCTGGCTACACCTTC
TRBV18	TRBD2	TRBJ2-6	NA	CASSPLSSGRRPGANVLTF	TGTGCCAGCTCACCACTGTCTAGCGGGAGGAGGCCTGGGGCCAACGTCCTGACTTTC
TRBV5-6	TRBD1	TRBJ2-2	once	CASSLGTQGDTGELFF	TGTGCCAGCAGCTTGGGGACTCAGGGGGACACCGGGGAGCTGTTTTTT
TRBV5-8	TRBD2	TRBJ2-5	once	CASSLDVLADPRETQYF	TGTGCCAGCAGCTTAGACGTGCTAGCGGACCCCCGGGAGACCCAGTACTTC
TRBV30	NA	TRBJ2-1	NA	CAWSVRIRGEQFF	TGTGCCTGGAGTGTACGAATCCGAGGAGAGCAGTTCTTC
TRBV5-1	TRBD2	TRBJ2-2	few	CASSWAAGATGELFF	TGCGCCAGCAGCTGGGCAGCGGGAGCTACCGGGGAGCTGTTTTTT
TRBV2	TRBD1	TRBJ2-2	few	CASCPRTGANTGELFF	TGTGCCAGCTGCCCCAGGACAGGTGCGAACACCGGGGAGCTGTTTTTT
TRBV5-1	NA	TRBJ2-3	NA	CASSIGTSTDTQYF	TGCGCCAGCAGCATAGGGACTAGCACAGATACGCAGTATTTT
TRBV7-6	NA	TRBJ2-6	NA	CASSARQNSGANVLTF	TGTGCCAGCAGCGCGCGACAGAACTCTGGGGCCAACGTCCTGACTTTC
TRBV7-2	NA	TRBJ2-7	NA	CASSLSGDPYEQYF	TGTGCCAGCAGCTTATCGGGGGATCCCTACGAGCAGTACTTC
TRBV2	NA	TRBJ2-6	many	CASSTSSGANVLTF	TGTGCCAGCAGTACTAGCTCTGGGGCCAACGTCCTGACTTTC
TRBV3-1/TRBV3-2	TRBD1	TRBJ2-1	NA	CASSRNRQGSYNEQFF	TGTGCCAGCAGCCGGAACCGACAGGGCTCCTACAATGAGCAGTTCTTC
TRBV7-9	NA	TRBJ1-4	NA	CASSYLERQKNEKLFF	TGTGCCAGCAGCTACTTGGAGAGACAGAAGAATGAAAAACTGTTTTTT
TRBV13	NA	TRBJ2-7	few	CASSPPGDSYEQYF	TGTGCCAGCAGCCCCCCGGGTGACTCCTACGAGCAGTACTTC
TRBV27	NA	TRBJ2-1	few	CASRPQQGPDEQFF	TGTGCCAGCAGGCCACAACAGGGTCCGGATGAGCAGTTCTTC
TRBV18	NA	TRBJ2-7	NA	CASSHDSSYEQYF	TGTGCCAGCTCTCATGACAGCTCCTACGAGCAGTACTTC
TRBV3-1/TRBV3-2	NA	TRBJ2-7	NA	CASSRPFVSGALYF	TGTGCCAGCAGCCGCCCCTTTGTGAGCGGCGCTCTGTACTTC
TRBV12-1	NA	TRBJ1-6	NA	CASSLLQGVKDSPLHF	TGTGCCAGCAGCTTGCTACAGGGGGTGAAGGATTCACCCCTCCACTTT
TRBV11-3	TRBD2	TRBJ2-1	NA	CASSFSSGRANEQFF	TGTGCCAGCAGCTTTTCATCGGGGAGGGCCAATGAGCAGTTCTTC
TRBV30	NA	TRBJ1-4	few	CAWSRTTTNEKLFF	TGTGCCTGGAGTAGGACAACAACTAATGAAAAACTGTTTTTT
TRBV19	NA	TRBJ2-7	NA	CASSSSGYEQYF	TGTGCCAGTAGCAGTAGCGGTTACGAGCAGTACTTC
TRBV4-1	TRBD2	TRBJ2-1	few	CASSLRLAGATYNEQFF	TGCGCCAGCAGCCTTAGACTAGCGGGAGCGACGTATAATGAGCAGTTCTTC
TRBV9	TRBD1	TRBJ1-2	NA	CASSAQGAYGYTF	TGTGCCAGCAGCGCCCAGGGGGCTTATGGCTACACCTTC
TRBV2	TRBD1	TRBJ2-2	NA	CASFRGGAGELFF	TGTGCCAGCTTCCGAGGGGGCGCAGGGGAGCTGTTTTTT
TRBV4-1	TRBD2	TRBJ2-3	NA	CASSQAPPGLAGGGGTDTQYF	TGCGCCAGCAGCCAAGCCCCCCCGGGACTAGCGGGGGGGGGTGGCACAGATACGCAGTATTTT
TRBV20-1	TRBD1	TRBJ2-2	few	CSANDRGYNTGELFF	TGCAGTGCTAATGACAGGGGCTATAACACCGGGGAGCTGTTTTTT
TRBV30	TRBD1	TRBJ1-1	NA	CAWKTGENTEAFF	TGTGCCTGGAAGACAGGGGAGAACACTGAAGCTTTCTTT
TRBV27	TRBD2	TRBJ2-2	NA	CASSLSGIGAGELFF	TGTGCCAGCAGCCTCAGCGGGATCGGGGCCGGGGAGCTGTTTTTT
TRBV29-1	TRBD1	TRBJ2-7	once	CSARTGGSYEQYF	TGCAGCGCCCGGACAGGGGGTTCCTACGAGCAGTACTTC
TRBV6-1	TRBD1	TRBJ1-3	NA	CASSEDRFSGNTIYF	TGTGCCAGCAGTGAGGACAGGTTCTCTGGAAACACCATATATTTT
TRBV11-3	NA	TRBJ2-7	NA	CASGSGFNISGVRSCCEQYF	TGTGCCAGCGGCAGTGGGTTCAACATCTCAGGGGTCAGGAGTTGTTGCGAGCAGTACTTC
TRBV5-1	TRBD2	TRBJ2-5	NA	CASSRGVAGEETQYF	TGCGCCAGCAGCCGAGGCGTAGCGGGGGAAGAGACCCAGTACTTC